Shown below are 11 T cell receptor beta chains from a single sample sequenced in a study of vaccination and CD4 T cells after COVID-19. TCRdb re-called the PCR reads with MiXCR, one entry per CDR3 protein. The sample includes about 29,000 distinct CDR3 sequences, around 49% of them seen just once. As to time point: late sampling 161 to 241 days after vaccination in a few convalescent patients. Specimen: CD4+ T cells from blood, collected about 7 months after SARS-CoV-2 vaccination. The receptors were gathered from a human donor who had recovered from COVID-19.

The chain links TRBV7-2 to TRBJ2-1; 7 positions agree with TRBD2. The CDR3 has 14 residues. Losses at the gene ends were 6 bases for V and 8 bases for J; bases not matched to a gene: 10. Germline V gene sequence: CDR1 SGHTA, CDR2 FQGNSA. The CDR3 DNA follows: TGTGCCAGCAGTCTGGCGACTAGCCAGGATGAGCAGTTCTTC. It specifies CASSLATSQDEQFF.

J is TRBJ2-1 and V is TRBV7-9; the D is unclear. The CDR3 sequence is 13 residues long. Trimming pared 5 bases from V and 3 bases from J, leaving 8 bases between. From germline, CDR1 is SEHNR and CDR2 FQNEAQ (reference sequence). The CDR3 DNA sequence: TGTGCCAGCAGCCAAGGACGCTACAATGAGCAGTTCTTC. Translated: CASSQGRYNEQFF.

This clonotype was counted a few times. A single base separates this from a much larger clone, so it may be a read error. V usage is TRBV7-2 and J usage is TRBJ2-3; no definite D call. Germline CDR1 SGHTA, CDR2 FQGNSA. The CDR3 runs 11 residues. The V gene lost 0 bases and the J gene lost 5 bases, with 0 bases spanning the gap. The DNA for the CDR3 is TGTGCCAGCAGCTTAGCAGATACGCAGTATTTT. It yields the protein CASSLADTQYF.

The chain employs TRBV2 and TRBJ1-5, with D tentatively TRBD1 (5 bases). The V end lost 6 bases, the J end lost 4 bases, and 16 bases lay between the germline ends. The CDR3 has 15 amino acids. Germline V CDR1 and CDR2: SNHLY, FYNNEI. CDR3 bases: TGTGCCAGCAGGAAACGGGACGGAATAAATCAGCCCCAGCATTTT. It specifies CASRKRDGINQPQHF.

CDR3 loop: CASTTGLRSEPQHF. The CDR3 bases are TGTGCCAGTACCACGGGACTGAGGTCAGAGCCCCAGCATTTT. The chain is built from TRBV19 and TRBJ1-5; the D gene is possibly TRBD1 (5 bases). Germline assignment: CDR1 LNHDA and CDR2 SQIVND (reference sequence). The ends were cut back, 7 bases at V and 8 bases at J, with 18 bases in the middle. The CDR3 contains 14 residues.

The sample holds a few counts of this clonotype. This chain links TRBV28 with TRBJ1-3; D not certain. Germline assignment: CDR1 MDHEN and CDR2 SYDVKM. This CDR3 has 16 residues. Trimming took off 6 bases at V and 2 bases at J, with 17 bases between the two ends. Here the CDR3 reads CASSRFTGRTGNTIYF. CDR3 nucleotide sequence: TGTGCCAGCAGCAGATTTACCGGCAGAACTGGAAACACCATATATTTT.

CDR3 protein: CASSEDEQYF. CDR3 nucleotides: TGTGCCAGCAGTGAAGACGAGCAGTACTTC. The V gene is TRBV2, the J gene TRBJ2-7; no clear D. The germline gives CDR1 SNHLY, CDR2 FYNNEI. This CDR3 contains 10 residues. The V end was cut by 1 base, the J end by 5 bases, with 0 bases between.

V gene TRBV7-6 combines with J gene TRBJ2-7; D is unclear. CDR3 length: 14 amino acids. Trimming removed 5 bases from V and 2 bases from J, with 13 bases in between. The germline gives CDR1 SGHVS, CDR2 FNYEAQ. The CDR3 bases are TGTGCCAGCAGCCGAGACCGGACCCCCTACGAGCAGTACTTC. Protein: CASSRDRTPYEQYF.

This clonotype has more than one count but fewer than ten. The gene calls are TRBV7-2 and TRBJ2-3; 12 nucleotides agree with TRBD2. Germline CDR1 SGHTA, CDR2 FQGNSA. Unmatched junction bases numbered 2, after V lost 6 bases and J lost 4 bases. The CDR3 covers 14 residues. The CDR3 region is CASRLAGGADTQYF. CDR3 bases: TGTGCCAGCAGGCTAGCGGGAGGGGCAGATACGCAGTATTTT.

The chain joins TRBV2 to TRBJ2-7; 7 bases are shared with TRBD1. Germline V lookup: CDR1 SNHLY, CDR2 FYNNEI. There are 13 residues in the CDR3. V shed 7 bases and J 2 bases; nucleotides not matched to a gene: 5. The CDR3 protein is CASTRGPPYEQYF. Written as DNA, the CDR3 is TGTGCCAGCACTAGGGGGCCCCCCTACGAGCAGTACTTC.

This clonotype was counted between two and nine times. The rearrangement uses TRBV4-2 and TRBJ2-1; 16 nucleotides line up with TRBD2. The CDR3 is made up of 20 amino acids. CDR1 and CDR2 from the germline V gene are LGHNA and YNFKEQ. V lost 1 base to trimming and J lost 0 bases; unmatched junction nucleotides: 6. Here the CDR3 DNA reads TGTGCCAGCAGCCAAGTGGGACTAGCGGGAGGGCTTAGCTCCTACAATGAGCAGTTCTTC. Protein sequence: CASSQVGLAGGLSSYNEQFF.